Given below is one T cell receptor beta chain in context. Its antigen is not identified. The sample originates from a study of monozygotic twins with inflammatory bowel disease. Amplification of TCRalpha and TCRbeta cDNA involved two nested PCRs that ran for about 16 and 10 cycles. TCRdb reprocessed the 5' RACE reads, keeping one entry per CDR3 protein, no DNA. The sample is made up of just over 300,000 distinct CDR3 sequences, and the top ten hold approximately 5.4% of it. The CDR3 runs 16 residues. Whole-study findings and limits: Clonotype overlap with others was lower in IBD patients than in healthy twins, a difference that was greatest with disease activity.

The chain is built from TRBV12-3 or TRBV12-4 and TRBJ2-1; TCRdb returns TRBD1, unconfirmable since there is no DNA. This sequence was found in a human donor with ulcerative colitis or Crohn's disease, or a healthy co-twin of an affected twin (not recorded which). The sample comprised blood. CDR3 residues: CASSEGWQTSYNEQFF.